The sequence of this T cell receptor (beta chain) was determined in a study of blood T cells in healthy people across ages. The authors ran a second PCR of roughly 6 to 12 cycles using a sample-barcoded 5' primer and a J-beta primer mix. Each CDR3 protein is one row after TCRdb ran MiXCR on the 5' RACE reads. The sample contains roughly 1.5 million distinct CDR3 sequences, about 42% of which appear only once. The extraction recovered at least 6 micrograms of total RNA per sample. This CDR3 is built from 16 residues. V lost 1 base to trimming and J lost 9 bases, with 22 bases between them. The germline CDR1 and CDR2 sequences are SGHTA and FQGNSA.

The rearrangement uses TRBV7-2 and TRBJ2-7; D perhaps matches TRBD2 (7 bases). The receptor comes from a woman between 18 and 29 years old in good health. Material for sequencing was blood. The chain's CDR3 is CASSLVGTTKGGSQYF. Written as DNA, the CDR3 is TGTGCCAGCAGCTTAGTAGGGACTACAAAGGGGGGTTCGCAGTACTTC.